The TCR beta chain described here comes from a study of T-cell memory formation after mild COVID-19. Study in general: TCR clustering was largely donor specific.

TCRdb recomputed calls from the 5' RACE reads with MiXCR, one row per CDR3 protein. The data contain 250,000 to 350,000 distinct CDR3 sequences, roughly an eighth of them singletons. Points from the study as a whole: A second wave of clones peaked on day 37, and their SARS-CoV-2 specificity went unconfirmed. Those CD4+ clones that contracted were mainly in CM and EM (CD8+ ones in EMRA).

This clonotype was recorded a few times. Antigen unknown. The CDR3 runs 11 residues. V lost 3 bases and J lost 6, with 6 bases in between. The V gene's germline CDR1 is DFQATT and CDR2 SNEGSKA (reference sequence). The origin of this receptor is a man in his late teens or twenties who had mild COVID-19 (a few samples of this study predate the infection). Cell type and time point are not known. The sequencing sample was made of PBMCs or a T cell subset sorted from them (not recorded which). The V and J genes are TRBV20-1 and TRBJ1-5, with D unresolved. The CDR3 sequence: CSASIGQPQHF. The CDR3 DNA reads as TGCAGTGCTAGTATCGGTCAGCCCCAGCATTTT.